This entry describes one TCR beta chain. This entry comes from a study of PD-L1 blockade in urothelial cancer. The germline CDR1 and CDR2 sequences are KGHSH and LQKENI. There are 17 residues in the CDR3. J was trimmed by 2 bases and V by 0 bases; bases with no gene match: 8. The table came from immunoSEQ multiplex PCR; TCRdb's copy has only in-frame clones and leaves some out. This table has about 88,000 clones, roughly 90% appearing once. This sample comprised PBMCs, obtained around atezolizumab (anti-PD-L1) treatment. The gene calls are TRBV18 and TRBJ2-5; 8 positions agree with TRBD2. The TCR originated in a man aged 55-75 years with urothelial cancer. CDR3 DNA: TGTGCCAGCTCACCACCGTTAAGCGGGGGCCGACAAGAGACCCAGTACTTC. It specifies CASSPPLSGGRQETQYF.